The rows below give T cell receptor beta chains drawn from one sample of a study of chemoradiotherapy in HPV16-positive cancers. This table comes from immunoSEQ multiplex PCR, and its TCRdb copy is limited to in-frame clones, with some not included. The data show 13,000 to 15,000 clones, with about 86% seen just once and around 3.7% held by the top ten. Material: blood, obtained from a patient who underwent chemoradiotherapy. Receptors were obtained from a human donor with HPV-associated anogenital cancer. CDR3s include the opening cysteine and the closing phenylalanine or tryptophan. The D gene is left open where the match is weak. Clone size is not always given. Where it is, it says once, few, many or a class for expanded clones.

CDR3 DNA: TGTGCCAGCAGGACGTACTCAGGGAATCGCGGCTACACCTTC; CDR3 protein: CASRTYSGNRGYTF; V gene: TRBV7-2; D gene: NA; J gene: TRBJ1-2; clone size: NA
CDR3 DNA: TGTGCCAGCAGTGAAACAGTGGGGGAGACCCAGTACTTC; CDR3 protein: CASSETVGETQYF; V gene: TRBV2; D gene: NA; J gene: TRBJ2-5; clone size: NA
CDR3 DNA: TGTGCCAGCAGTTTATTCGGGACTGCACAAGAGACCCAGTACTTC; CDR3 protein: CASSLFGTAQETQYF; V gene: TRBV28; D gene: NA; J gene: TRBJ2-5; clone size: NA
CDR3 DNA: TGTGCCAGCAGCGCCGGACCGTCACAGGTAGCCTATGGCTACACCTTC; CDR3 protein: CASSAGPSQVAYGYTF; V gene: TRBV11-2; D gene: NA; J gene: TRBJ1-2; clone size: once
CDR3 DNA: TGTGCCAGCAGCGTCCACACTAGGGACAGGCCTAATGAAAAACTGTTTTTT; CDR3 protein: CASSVHTRDRPNEKLFF; V gene: TRBV21-1; D gene: NA; J gene: TRBJ1-4; clone size: NA
CDR3 DNA: TGTGCCAGCAGTTTCTATCGTGGTCGAGTAGGGGCCTACGAGCAGTACTTC; CDR3 protein: CASSFYRGRVGAYEQYF; V gene: TRBV27; D gene: NA; J gene: TRBJ2-7; clone size: NA
CDR3 DNA: TGTGCCAGCAGCTTGGTTGGGCCTACTGGGAATGAGCAGTTCTTC; CDR3 protein: CASSLVGPTGNEQFF; V gene: TRBV5-6; D gene: NA; J gene: TRBJ2-1; clone size: NA
CDR3 DNA: TGCGCCAGCAGCCCCCGCGGACAGCCTGCAACTAATGAAAAACTGTTTTTT; CDR3 protein: CASSPRGQPATNEKLFF; V gene: TRBV5-1; D gene: NA; J gene: TRBJ1-4; clone size: NA
CDR3 DNA: TGTGCCAGCTCACCACGTGCAAGGACCGAGCTTTATGGCTACACCTTC; CDR3 protein: CASSPRARTELYGYTF; V gene: TRBV18; D gene: NA; J gene: TRBJ1-2; clone size: few
CDR3 DNA: TGCGCCAGCAGCTTGGGGGACCGCCTCAAAAACACCATATATTTT; CDR3 protein: CASSLGDRLKNTIYF; V gene: TRBV5-1; D gene: NA; J gene: TRBJ1-3; clone size: once
CDR3 DNA: TGCGCCAGCAGCTCAGGCGCGACAGCGAACACTGAAGCTTTCTTT; CDR3 protein: CASSSGATANTEAFF; V gene: TRBV5-1; D gene: NA; J gene: TRBJ1-1; clone size: NA
CDR3 DNA: TGTGCCAGCAGTGAGACAGGGGGCGTAACCAAAAACATTCAGTACTTC; CDR3 protein: CASSETGGVTKNIQYF; V gene: TRBV6-1; D gene: TRBD1; J gene: TRBJ2-4; clone size: NA
CDR3 DNA: TGTGCCAGCAGCCAAATTGGGGGAGAGCAGTACTTC; CDR3 protein: CASSQIGGEQYF; V gene: TRBV14; D gene: NA; J gene: TRBJ2-7; clone size: NA
CDR3 DNA: TGTGCCACACGGGGGGCGCCGCTTGGGGCCAACGTCCTGACTTTC; CDR3 protein: CATRGAPLGANVLTF; V gene: TRBV28; D gene: NA; J gene: TRBJ2-6; clone size: NA
CDR3 DNA: TGCAGCGTTGGGTCGCTTGGGTGGAGCTCCTACAATGAGCAGTTCTTC; CDR3 protein: CSVGSLGWSSYNEQFF; V gene: TRBV29-1; D gene: NA; J gene: TRBJ2-1; clone size: NA
CDR3 DNA: TGTGCCAGCCGCCGGCGGACAGGGTTATCCTACAATGAGCAGTTCTTC; CDR3 protein: CASRRRTGLSYNEQFF; V gene: TRBV28; D gene: TRBD1; J gene: TRBJ2-1; clone size: NA
CDR3 DNA: TGTGCCAGCAGCTTAGAGGCTAGCGACCCTTCCTACGAGCAGTACTTC; CDR3 protein: CASSLEASDPSYEQYF; V gene: TRBV11-2; D gene: NA; J gene: TRBJ2-7; clone size: NA
CDR3 DNA: TGCGCCAGCAGCCAAGAATCAGGGGCTCCCCAAGAGACCCAGTACTTC; CDR3 protein: CASSQESGAPQETQYF; V gene: TRBV4-1; D gene: NA; J gene: TRBJ2-5; clone size: NA
CDR3 DNA: TGCGCCAGCAGCTTCGATGCGGGGGGCGGCACAGATACGCAGTATTTT; CDR3 protein: CASSFDAGGGTDTQYF; V gene: TRBV5-1; D gene: TRBD2; J gene: TRBJ2-3; clone size: NA
CDR3 DNA: TGTGCCACCGGACAGAACGGCTACACCTTC; CDR3 protein: CATGQNGYTF; V gene: TRBV19; D gene: NA; J gene: TRBJ1-2; clone size: once
CDR3 DNA: TGCGCCAGCAGCCACCTAGCGGGGAGCTCCTACGAGCAGTACTTC; CDR3 protein: CASSHLAGSSYEQYF; V gene: TRBV4-1; D gene: TRBD2; J gene: TRBJ2-7; clone size: NA
CDR3 DNA: TGTGCCAGCTGTGGCGGCGGAATAACAGATACGCAGTATTTT; CDR3 protein: CASCGGGITDTQYF; V gene: TRBV7-3; D gene: NA; J gene: TRBJ2-3; clone size: once
CDR3 DNA: TGTGCCAGCAGCCAGGGGACAGGGAATGAAAAACTGTTTTTT; CDR3 protein: CASSQGTGNEKLFF; V gene: TRBV7-9; D gene: TRBD1; J gene: TRBJ1-4; clone size: NA